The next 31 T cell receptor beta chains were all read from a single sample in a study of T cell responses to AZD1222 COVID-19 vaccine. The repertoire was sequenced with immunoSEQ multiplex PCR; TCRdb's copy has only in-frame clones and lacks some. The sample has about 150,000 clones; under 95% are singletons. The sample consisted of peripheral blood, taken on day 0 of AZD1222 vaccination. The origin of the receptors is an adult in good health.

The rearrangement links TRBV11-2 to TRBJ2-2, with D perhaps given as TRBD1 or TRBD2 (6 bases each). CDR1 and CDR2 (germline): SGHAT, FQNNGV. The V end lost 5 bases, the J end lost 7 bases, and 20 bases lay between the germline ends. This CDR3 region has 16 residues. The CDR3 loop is CASSPRLEGGYGELFF. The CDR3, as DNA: TGTGCCAGCAGCCCTCGGCTGGAAGGGGGGTACGGGGAGCTGTTTTTT.

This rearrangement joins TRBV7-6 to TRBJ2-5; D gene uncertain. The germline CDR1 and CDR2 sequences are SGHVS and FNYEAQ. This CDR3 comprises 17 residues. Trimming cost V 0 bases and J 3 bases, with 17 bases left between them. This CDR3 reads CASSLAWSGVIEETQYF. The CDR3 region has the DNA TGTGCCAGCAGCTTAGCCTGGAGTGGGGTTATAGAAGAGACCCAGTACTTC. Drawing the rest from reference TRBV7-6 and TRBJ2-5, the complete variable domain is GAGVSQSPRYKVTKRGQDVALRCDPISGHVSLYWYRQALGQGPEFLTYFNYEAQQDKSGLPNDRFSAERPEGSISTLTIQRTEQRDSAMYRCASSLAWSGVIEETQYFGPGTRLLVL.

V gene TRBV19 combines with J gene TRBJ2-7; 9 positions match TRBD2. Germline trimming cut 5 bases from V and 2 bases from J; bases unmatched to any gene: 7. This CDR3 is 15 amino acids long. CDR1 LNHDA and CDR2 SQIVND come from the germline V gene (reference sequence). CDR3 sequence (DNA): TGTGCCAGTAGTGCCACCGGGACTAGCCCCTACGAGCAGTACTTC. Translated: CASSATGTSPYEQYF.

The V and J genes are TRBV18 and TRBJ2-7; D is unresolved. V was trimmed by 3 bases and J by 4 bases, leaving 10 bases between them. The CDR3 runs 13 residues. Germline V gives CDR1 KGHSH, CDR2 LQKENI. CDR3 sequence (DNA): TGTGCCAGCTCACCCCCTCTGGGGTACGAGCAGTACTTC. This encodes CASSPPLGYEQYF.

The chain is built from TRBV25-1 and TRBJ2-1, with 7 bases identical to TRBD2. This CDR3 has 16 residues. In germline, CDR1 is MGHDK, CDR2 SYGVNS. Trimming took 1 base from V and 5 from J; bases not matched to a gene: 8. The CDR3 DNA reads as TGTGCCAGCAGTGAATCAGTTGGACTAGGGAACAATGAGCAGTTCTTC. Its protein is CASSESVGLGNNEQFF.

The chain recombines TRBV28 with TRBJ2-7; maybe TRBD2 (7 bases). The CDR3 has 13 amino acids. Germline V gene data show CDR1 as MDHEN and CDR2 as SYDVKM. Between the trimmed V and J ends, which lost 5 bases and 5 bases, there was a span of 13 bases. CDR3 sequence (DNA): TGTGCCAGCAGTCCAGGGGAGGGCGACGAGCAGTACTTC. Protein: CASSPGEGDEQYF.

Here the CDR3 DNA reads TGTGCCAGCAGTCCCCCCTGGGAGGAGGCGCGTAGGGACACTGAAGCTTTCTTT. Amino acids: CASSPPWEEARRDTEAFF. The chain links TRBV27 to TRBJ1-1; D is unresolved. CDR1 is MNHEY and CDR2 is SMNVEV in the germline V gene (reference sequence). The CDR3 totals 18 residues. With 5 bases removed from V and 3 bases from J, the gap between germline ends came to 25 bases.

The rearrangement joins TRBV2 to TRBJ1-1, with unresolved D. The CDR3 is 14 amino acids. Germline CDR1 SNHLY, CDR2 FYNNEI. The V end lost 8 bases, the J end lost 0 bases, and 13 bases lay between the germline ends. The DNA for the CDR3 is TGTGCCAGCCCGCCCGCGGCCATGAACACTGAAGCTTTCTTT. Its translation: CASPPAAMNTEAFF. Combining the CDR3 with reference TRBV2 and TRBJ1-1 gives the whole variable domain EPEVTQTPSHQVTQMGQEVILRCVPISNHLYFYWYRQILGQKVEFLVSFYNNEISEKSEIFDDQFSVERPDGSNFTLKIRSTKLEDSAMYFCASPPAAMNTEAFFGQGTRLTVV.

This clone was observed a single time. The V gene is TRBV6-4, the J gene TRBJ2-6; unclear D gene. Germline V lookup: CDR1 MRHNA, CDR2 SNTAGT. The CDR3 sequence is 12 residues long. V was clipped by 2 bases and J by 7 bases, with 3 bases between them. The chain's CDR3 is CASSDNANVLTF. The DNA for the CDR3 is TGTGCCAGCAGTGACAATGCCAACGTCCTGACTTTC.

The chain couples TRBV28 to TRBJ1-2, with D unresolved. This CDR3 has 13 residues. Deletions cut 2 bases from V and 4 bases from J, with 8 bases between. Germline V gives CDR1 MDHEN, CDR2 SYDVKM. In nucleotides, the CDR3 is TGTGCCAGCAGTTTAAATCTGGCCTATGGCTACACCTTC. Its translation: CASSLNLAYGYTF.

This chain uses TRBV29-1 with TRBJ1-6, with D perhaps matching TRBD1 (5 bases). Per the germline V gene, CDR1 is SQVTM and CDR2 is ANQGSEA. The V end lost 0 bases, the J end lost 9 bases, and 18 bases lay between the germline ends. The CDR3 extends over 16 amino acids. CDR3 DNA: TGCAGCGTTGAAGACCCTCTCGGAGACAGCTTTTCACCCCTCCACTTT. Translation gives CSVEDPLGDSFSPLHF.

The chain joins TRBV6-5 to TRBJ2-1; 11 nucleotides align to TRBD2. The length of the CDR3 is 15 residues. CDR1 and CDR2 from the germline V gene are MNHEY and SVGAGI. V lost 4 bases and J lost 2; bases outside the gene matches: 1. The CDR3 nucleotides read TGTGCCAGCAGTTTAGCGGGAGGGACCTACAATGAGCAGTTCTTC. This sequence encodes CASSLAGGTYNEQFF.

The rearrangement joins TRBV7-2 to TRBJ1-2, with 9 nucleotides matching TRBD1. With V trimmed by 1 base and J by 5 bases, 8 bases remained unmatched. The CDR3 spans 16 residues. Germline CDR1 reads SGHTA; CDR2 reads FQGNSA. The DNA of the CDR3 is TGTGCCAGCAGCTTAGTTACAGGGGGCCTAGGATATGGCTACACCTTC. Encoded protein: CASSLVTGGLGYGYTF.

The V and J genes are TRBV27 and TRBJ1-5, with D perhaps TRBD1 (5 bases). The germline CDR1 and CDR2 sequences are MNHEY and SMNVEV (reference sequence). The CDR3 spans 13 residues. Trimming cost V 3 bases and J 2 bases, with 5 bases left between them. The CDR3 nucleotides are TGTGCCAGCAGTTTCAGGGGCAATCAGCCCCAGCATTTT. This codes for CASSFRGNQPQHF.

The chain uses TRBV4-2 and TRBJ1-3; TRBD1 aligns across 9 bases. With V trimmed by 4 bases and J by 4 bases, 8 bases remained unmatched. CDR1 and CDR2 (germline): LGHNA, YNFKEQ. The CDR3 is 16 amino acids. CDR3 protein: CASSRSAGTGGNTIYF. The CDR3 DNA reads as TGTGCCAGCAGCCGTAGCGCCGGGACAGGGGGAAACACCATATATTTT.

CDR3 nucleotide sequence: TGTGCCAGCAGCCCCACAGGGGGCGGGGAGACCCAGTACTTC. Protein sequence: CASSPTGGGETQYF. The gene calls are TRBV3-1 (or the pseudogene TRBV3-2) and TRBJ2-5; 9 nucleotides match TRBD1. Looked up from germline, CDR1 is LGHDT and CDR2 is YNNKEL (reference sequence). V lost 4 bases to trimming and J lost 5 bases; unmatched junction nucleotides: 5. This CDR3 region has 14 residues.

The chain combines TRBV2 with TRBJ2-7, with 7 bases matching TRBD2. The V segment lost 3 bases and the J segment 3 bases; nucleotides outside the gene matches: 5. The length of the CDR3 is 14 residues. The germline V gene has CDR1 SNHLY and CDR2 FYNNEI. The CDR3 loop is CASSEQAGNYEQYF. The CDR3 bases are TGTGCCAGCAGTGAGCAAGCGGGGAACTACGAGCAGTACTTC.

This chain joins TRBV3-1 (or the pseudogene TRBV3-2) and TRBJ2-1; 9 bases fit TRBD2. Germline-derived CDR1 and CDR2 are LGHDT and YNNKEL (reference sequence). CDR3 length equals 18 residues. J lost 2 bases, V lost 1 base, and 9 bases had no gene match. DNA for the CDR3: TGTGCCAGCAGCCAAGGAGGGGTCGGGACTAGCCCCTACAATGAGCAGTTCTTC. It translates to CASSQGGVGTSPYNEQFF.

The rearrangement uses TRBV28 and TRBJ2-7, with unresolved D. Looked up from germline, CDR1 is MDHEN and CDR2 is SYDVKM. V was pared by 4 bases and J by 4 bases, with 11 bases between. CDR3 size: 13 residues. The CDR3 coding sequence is TGTGCCAGCAGTTCCCGAAAGAGTTACGAGCAGTACTTC. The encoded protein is CASSSRKSYEQYF.

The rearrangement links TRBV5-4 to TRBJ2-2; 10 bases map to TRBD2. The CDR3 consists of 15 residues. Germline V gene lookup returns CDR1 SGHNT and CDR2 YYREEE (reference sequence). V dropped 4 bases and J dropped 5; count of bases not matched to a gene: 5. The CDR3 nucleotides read TGTGCCAGCAGCCCTGGACTAGCGGAAACCGGGGAGCTGTTTTTT. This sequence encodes CASSPGLAETGELFF.

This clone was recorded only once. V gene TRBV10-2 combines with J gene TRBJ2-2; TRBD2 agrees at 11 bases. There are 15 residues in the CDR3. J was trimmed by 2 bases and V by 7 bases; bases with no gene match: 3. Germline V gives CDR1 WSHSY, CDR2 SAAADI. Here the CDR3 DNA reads TGCGCCAGCAAGACTAGCGGGGCTAACACCGGGGAGCTGTTTTTT. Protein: CASKTSGANTGELFF.

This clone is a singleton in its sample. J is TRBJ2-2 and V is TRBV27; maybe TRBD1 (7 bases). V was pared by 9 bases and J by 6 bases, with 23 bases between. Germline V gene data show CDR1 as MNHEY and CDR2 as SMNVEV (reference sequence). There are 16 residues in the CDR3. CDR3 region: CASTLTNRGLAGELFF. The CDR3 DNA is TGTGCCAGTACCTTAACTAACAGGGGACTCGCCGGGGAGCTGTTTTTT.

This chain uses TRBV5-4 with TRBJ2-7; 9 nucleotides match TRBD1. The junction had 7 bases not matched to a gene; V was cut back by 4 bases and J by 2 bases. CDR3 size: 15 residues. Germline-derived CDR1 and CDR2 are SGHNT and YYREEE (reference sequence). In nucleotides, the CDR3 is TGTGCCAGCAGCACATGGGACAGGGCAACCTACGAGCAGTACTTC. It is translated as CASSTWDRATYEQYF. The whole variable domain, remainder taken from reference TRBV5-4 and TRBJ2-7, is ETGVTQSPTHLIKTRGQQVTLRCSSQSGHNTVSWYQQALGQGPQFIFQYYREEENGRGNFPPRFSGLQFPNYSSELNVNALELDDSALYLCASSTWDRATYEQYFGPGTRLTVT.

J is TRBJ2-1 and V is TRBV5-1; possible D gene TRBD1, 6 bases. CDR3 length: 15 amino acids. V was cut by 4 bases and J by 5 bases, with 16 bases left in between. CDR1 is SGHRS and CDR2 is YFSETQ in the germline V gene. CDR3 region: CASSPTDRTNNEQFF. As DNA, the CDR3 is TGCGCCAGCAGCCCAACCGACAGGACGAACAATGAGCAGTTCTTC.

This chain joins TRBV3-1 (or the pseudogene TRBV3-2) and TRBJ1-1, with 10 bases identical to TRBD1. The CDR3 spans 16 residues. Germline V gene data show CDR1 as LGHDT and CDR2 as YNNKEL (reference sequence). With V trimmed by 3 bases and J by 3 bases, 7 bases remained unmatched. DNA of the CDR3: TGTGCCAGCAGCCAGCCTCCGGGACAGGGGTACACTGAAGCTTTCTTT. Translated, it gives CASSQPPGQGYTEAFF.

This CDR3 is CASSTSRRGANVLTF. The CDR3 DNA sequence: TGTGCCAGCAGTACCTCTCGGCGGGGGGCCAACGTCCTGACTTTC. This chain joins TRBV6-5 and TRBJ2-6; D is unclear. Germline CDR1 is MNHEY and CDR2 is SVGAGI. This CDR3 spans 15 amino acids. With 5 bases removed from V and 4 bases from J, the gap between germline ends came to 12 bases.

CDR3 residues: CASSPRGDNEQFF. Here the CDR3 DNA reads TGTGCCAGCAGCCCGAGGGGAGACAATGAGCAGTTCTTC. This sequence joins TRBV7-8 and TRBJ2-1, with D perhaps matching TRBD1 or TRBD2 (5 bases each). The germline CDR1 and CDR2 sequences are SGHVS and FQNEAQ. Trimming pared 5 bases from V and 5 bases from J, leaving 10 bases between. CDR3 length: 13 residues.

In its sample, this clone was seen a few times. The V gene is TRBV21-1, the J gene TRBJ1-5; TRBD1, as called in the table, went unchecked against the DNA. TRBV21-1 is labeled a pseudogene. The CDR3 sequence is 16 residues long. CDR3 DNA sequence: TGTGCCAGCAGCACGGAATACAGGGATAGCAATCAGCCCCAGCATTTT. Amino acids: CASSTEYRDSNQPQHF.

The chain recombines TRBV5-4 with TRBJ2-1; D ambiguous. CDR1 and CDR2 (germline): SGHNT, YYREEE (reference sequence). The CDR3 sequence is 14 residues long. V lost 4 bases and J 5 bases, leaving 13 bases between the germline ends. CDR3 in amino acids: CASSRLSADNEQFF. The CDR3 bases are TGTGCCAGCAGCCGTTTGAGCGCGGACAATGAGCAGTTCTTC.

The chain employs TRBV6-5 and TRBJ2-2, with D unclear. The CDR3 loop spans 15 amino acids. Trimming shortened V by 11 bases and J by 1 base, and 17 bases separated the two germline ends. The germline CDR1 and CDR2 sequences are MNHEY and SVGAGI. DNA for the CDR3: TGTGCCTCCCCCGGGCCGGCCCTGAACACCGGGGAGCTGTTTTTT. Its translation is CASPGPALNTGELFF.

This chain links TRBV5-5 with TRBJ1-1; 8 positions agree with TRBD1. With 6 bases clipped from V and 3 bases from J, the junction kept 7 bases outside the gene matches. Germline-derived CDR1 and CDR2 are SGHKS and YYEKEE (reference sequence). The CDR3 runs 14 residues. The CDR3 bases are TGTGCCAGCACCGACAGGGGCCTGGACACTGAAGCTTTCTTT. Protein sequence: CASTDRGLDTEAFF.